Shown below are 5 T cell receptor beta chains from a single sample sequenced in a study of memory CD4+ T cells and cytomegalovirus serostatus. The sort gate was single viable CD3+CD4+CD8-CD45RO+ cells for memory CD4+ T cells. Data came from immunoSEQ multiplex PCR; TCRdb stores just in-frame clones and leaves some out. Seen here are about 56,000 clones, roughly 82% observed once, and the top ten hold around 0.38%. Sequencing was performed on memory CD4+ T cells from blood. The receptors stem from an adult in good health and CMV-seronegative.

This clone was picked up a small number of times. The chain's CDR3 is CASRGLRSPDTQYF. As DNA, the CDR3 is TGTGCCAGTAGGGGCCTACGGTCCCCAGATACGCAGTATTTT. The V gene is TRBV19, the J gene TRBJ2-3, with no clear D. V lost 6 bases, J lost 4 bases, and 14 bases lay in between. Germline V gene lookup returns CDR1 LNHDA and CDR2 SQIVND (reference sequence). This CDR3 contains 14 residues. Based on the CDR3 plus reference TRBV19 and TRBJ2-3, the full variable domain is DGGITQSPKYLFRKEGQNVTLSCEQNLNHDAMYWYRQDPGQGLRLIYYSQIVNDFQKGDIAEGYSVSREKKESFPLTVTSAQKNPTAFYLCASRGLRSPDTQYFGPGTRLTVL.

This chain links TRBV10-1 with TRBJ1-6; D remains ambiguous. V dropped 7 bases and J dropped 7 bases, with 17 bases sitting between them. The germline gives CDR1 WNHNN, CDR2 SYGVQD (reference sequence). There are 15 residues in the CDR3. CDR3 residues: CASTLGEEGNSPLHF. The DNA for the CDR3 is TGCGCCAGCACCCTGGGCGAAGAAGGGAATTCACCCCTCCACTTT.

This clone was seen a few times. V and J are TRBV11-1 and TRBJ2-7; 7 nucleotides align to TRBD1. The CDR3 has 15 amino acids. Germline V gives CDR1 SGHAT, CDR2 FQDESV (reference sequence). J was trimmed by 4 bases and V by 1 base; bases with no gene match: 7. CDR3 in amino acids: CASSLGTGAIYEQYF. CDR3 in DNA: TGTGCCAGCAGCTTAGGAACAGGGGCTATTTACGAGCAGTACTTC.

This clone was detected only a few times. The rearrangement joins TRBV27 to TRBJ1-2, with no clear D. The V gene lost 11 bases and the J gene lost 7 bases, with 11 bases spanning the gap. This CDR3 is built from 10 residues. In germline, CDR1 is MNHEY, CDR2 SMNVEV (reference sequence). The CDR3 nucleotides are TGTGCCGGTGCCCTGTCTGGCTACACCTTC. Protein product: CAGALSGYTF.

The chain has TRBV29-1 and TRBJ1-2, with TRBD1 matching 7 bases. CDR3 length: 11 residues. Germline values: CDR1 SQVTM, CDR2 ANQGSEA. The ends lost 6 bases at V and 8 bases at J; junction bases unmatched: 6. CDR3 coding DNA: TGCAGCGTCCTGACAGGGAGCGGCTACACCTTC. Translating gives CSVLTGSGYTF.